These 2 T cell receptor beta chains came from one sample sequenced in a study of cytomegalovirus exposure and HLA in healthy donors. Libraries were prepared by immunoSEQ multiplex PCR; TCRdb keeps only in-frame clonotypes and omits some of them. The profile shows some 140,000 clones, approximately 85% of them singletons. Sequencing was done on a sample of PBMCs. These receptor sequences come from a woman in her twenties or thirties in good health and CMV-seronegative.

This chain uses TRBV4-3 with TRBJ1-2; D call uncertain. V shed 1 base and J shed 3 bases, with 12 bases lying between them. Germline-derived CDR1 and CDR2 are LGHNA and YSLEER. CDR3 length equals 15 residues. For the CDR3, the DNA is TGCGCCAGCAGCCAAGTATTTACAGAGCACTATGGCTACACCTTC. Translation gives CASSQVFTEHYGYTF.

This sequence joins TRBV5-4 and TRBJ1-3; possible D gene TRBD1, 6 bases. Trimming left V 6 bases short and J 2 bases short, with 12 bases between. Germline-derived CDR1 and CDR2 are SGHNT and YYREEE (reference sequence). The CDR3 contains 14 residues. The CDR3 nucleotides are TGTGCCAGCACCGCGCAGGGGCCTGGAAACACCATATATTTT. As protein: CASTAQGPGNTIYF.